The rows below give T cell receptor beta chains drawn from one sample of a study of human T cells and chemical hapten exposure. A single record per CDR3 protein comes from TCRdb applying MiXCR to the RACE reads. Among 65,000 to 85,000 distinct CDR3 sequences, approximately 10% were seen once, and the ten largest hold 1.3% to 1.5%. The input for sequencing was whole blood, taken in connection with sensitization to the hapten diphenylcyclopropenone (DPC). These receptors originate from a woman aged 45-59 years with alopecia areata. Some clones in this sample may be carry-over from other donors' samples. Each CDR3 is given with its conserved first and last residue. The D gene is left open where the match is weak. The size of a clone is reported for some rows only, either as once, few or many, or as a class for expanded clones.

J gene	D gene	V gene	clone size	CDR3 protein	CDR3 DNA
TRBJ2-1	TRBD2	TRBV19	NA	CASKAASGASYNEQFF	TGTGCCAGCAAAGCGGCTAGCGGGGCCTCCTACAATGAGCAGTTCTTC
TRBJ2-1	TRBD1	TRBV29-1	NA	CSVEGGQGWNEQFF	TGCAGCGTTGAAGGGGGACAGGGTTGGAATGAGCAGTTCTTC
TRBJ1-2	NA	TRBV25-1	NA	CASSGFGGHYGYTF	TGTGCCAGCAGTGGATTTGGGGGACACTATGGCTACACCTTC
TRBJ2-5	NA	TRBV6-2/TRBV6-3	NA	CASSYVSQETQYF	TGTGCCAGCAGTTACGTCAGTCAAGAGACCCAGTACTTC
TRBJ1-2	TRBD1	TRBV24-1	few	CATSENRGAYGYTF	TGTGCCACCAGTGAGAACAGGGGGGCCTATGGCTACACCTTC
TRBJ1-1	NA	TRBV5-5	NA	CASSLGPSTEAFF	TGTGCCAGCAGCTTGGGCCCGAGCACTGAAGCTTTCTTT
TRBJ1-1	NA	TRBV11-1	many	CASSPQGLRTEAFF	TGTGCCAGCAGCCCGCAGGGGCTAAGGACTGAAGCTTTCTTT
TRBJ2-1	NA	TRBV11-2	NA	CASSLRGTLSYNEQFF	TGTGCCAGCAGCCTCCGGGGAACCCTCTCCTACAATGAGCAGTTCTTC
TRBJ2-1	TRBD2	TRBV5-5	NA	CASSLTSGLYNEQFF	TGTGCCAGCAGCCTGACTAGCGGACTCTACAATGAGCAGTTCTTC
TRBJ2-4	NA	TRBV28	few	CASGGPENIQYF	TGTGCCAGCGGGGGGCCGGAAAACATTCAGTACTTC
TRBJ2-5	NA	TRBV10-3	NA	CAISEAEQETQYF	TGTGCCATCAGTGAAGCGGAACAAGAGACCCAGTACTTC
TRBJ1-5	NA	TRBV9	NA	CASGGVGNQPQHF	TGTGCCAGCGGCGGGGTGGGCAATCAGCCCCAGCATTTT
TRBJ1-5	NA	TRBV20-1	many	CSVLGGSPNQPQHF	TGCAGTGTCTTAGGAGGGAGCCCAAATCAGCCCCAGCATTTT
TRBJ2-3	NA	TRBV10-3	few	CAISESKGTSDTQYF	TGTGCCATCAGTGAGTCAAAGGGGACCTCAGATACGCAGTATTTT
TRBJ2-7	NA	TRBV9	many	CASSLSGLPYEQYF	TGTGCCAGCAGCCTCTCCGGACTTCCCTACGAGCAGTACTTC
TRBJ2-7	NA	TRBV6-2/TRBV6-3	few	CASKPRGYSYEQYF	TGTGCCAGCAAGCCGCGGGGCTACTCCTACGAGCAGTACTTC
TRBJ2-1	NA	TRBV6-6	many	CASSYGAYNEQFF	TGTGCCAGCAGTTACGGCGCCTACAATGAGCAGTTCTTC
TRBJ2-6	NA	TRBV5-1	few	CASSLRPAPGGANVLTF	TGCGCCAGCAGCTTGCGGCCTGCCCCAGGTGGGGCCAACGTCCTGACTTTC
TRBJ2-3	TRBD2	TRBV12-3/TRBV12-4	NA	CASSPGGGRRADTQYF	TGTGCCAGCAGTCCGGGGGGTGGGCGGAGGGCAGATACGCAGTATTTT
TRBJ1-1	NA	TRBV11-2	NA	CASSLVASTEAFF	TGTGCCAGCAGCTTAGTTGCGAGCACTGAAGCTTTCTTT
TRBJ2-7	NA	TRBV11-2	many	CAGERVRSYEQYF	TGTGCCGGCGAGAGGGTCCGATCCTACGAGCAGTACTTC
TRBJ1-5	NA	TRBV5-1	NA	CASSLNSGDQPQHF	TGCGCCAGCAGCTTGAATTCCGGAGATCAGCCCCAGCATTTT
TRBJ1-1	TRBD1	TRBV12-3/TRBV12-4	many	CASSFGQGLNTEAFF	TGTGCCAGCAGTTTCGGACAGGGGCTAAACACTGAAGCTTTCTTT
TRBJ1-1	NA	TRBV6-5	few	CASSYSVRATEAFF	TGTGCCAGCAGTTACTCAGTCAGGGCCACTGAAGCTTTCTTT
TRBJ2-3	NA	TRBV11-3	NA	CASSSTIDTQYF	TGTGCCAGCAGCTCTACGATTGATACGCAGTATTTT
TRBJ2-3	TRBD2	TRBV2	NA	CASSKGLAGPDTQYF	TGTGCCAGCAGTAAGGGACTAGCGGGACCAGATACGCAGTATTTT
TRBJ2-3	NA	TRBV20-1	NA	CSARFGQGNTDTQYF	TGCAGTGCTAGATTCGGGCAGGGCAACACAGATACGCAGTATTTT
TRBJ2-1	NA	TRBV7-9	few	CASSLGLPGGEQFF	TGTGCCAGCAGCTTAGGTCTCCCCGGGGGTGAGCAGTTCTTC
TRBJ2-7	NA	TRBV10-3	few	CAISEQGSYEQYF	TGTGCCATCAGTGAGCAGGGCTCCTACGAGCAGTACTTC
TRBJ1-1	NA	TRBV7-9	NA	CASSLEGPNTEAFF	TGTGCCAGCAGCTTAGAGGGCCCGAACACTGAAGCTTTCTTT
TRBJ2-1	NA	TRBV21-1	few	CASSNTLAVSYNEQFF	TGTGCCAGCAGCAATACCCTAGCGGTCTCCTACAATGAGCAGTTCTTC
TRBJ2-1	NA	TRBV24-1	NA	CATQRYNEQFF	TGTGCCACCCAACGGTACAATGAGCAGTTCTTC
TRBJ1-1	NA	TRBV12-3/TRBV12-4	many	CASSSVPSNTEAFF	TGTGCCAGCAGTTCCGTCCCGTCGAACACTGAAGCTTTCTTT
TRBJ2-7	NA	TRBV5-1	few	CASSLGPESSYEQYF	TGCGCCAGCAGCTTGGGTCCGGAAAGCTCCTACGAGCAGTACTTC
TRBJ2-1	NA	TRBV9	NA	CASSVASVTANEQFF	TGTGCCAGCAGCGTAGCTAGCGTGACTGCTAATGAGCAGTTCTTC
TRBJ2-3	NA	TRBV6-2/TRBV6-3	NA	CASSPSRGGGRMADTQYF	TGTGCCAGCAGTCCCTCCCGAGGGGGCGGGAGGATGGCAGATACGCAGTATTTT
TRBJ1-1	NA	TRBV12-5	NA	CASGLGAGTEAFF	TGTGCTAGTGGTTTGGGTGCTGGCACTGAAGCTTTCTTT
TRBJ2-2	NA	TRBV6-2/TRBV6-3	few	CASSPRPGVTGELFF	TGTGCCAGCAGCCCCCGACCAGGGGTCACCGGGGAGCTGTTTTTT
TRBJ2-2	NA	TRBV20-1	many	CSARDPGVSGGELFF	TGCAGTGCTAGAGATCCGGGAGTCTCCGGCGGGGAGCTGTTTTTT
TRBJ2-7	NA	TRBV29-1	NA	CSGADSSYEQYF	TGCAGCGGGGCTGACAGTTCCTACGAGCAGTACTTC
TRBJ1-4	NA	TRBV18	many	CASSPLRYEKLFF	TGTGCCAGCTCACCCCTGAGATATGAAAAACTGTTTTTT
TRBJ1-5	NA	TRBV7-2	many	CASSPGPPGQPQHF	TGTGCCAGCAGCCCTGGGCCGCCGGGGCAGCCCCAGCATTTT
TRBJ2-1	TRBD2	TRBV5-4	NA	CASSPGLAGDNEQFF	TGTGCCAGCAGCCCTGGACTAGCGGGTGACAATGAGCAGTTCTTC
TRBJ2-7	NA	TRBV28	NA	CASSLRLSEQYF	TGTGCCAGCAGTTTACGTCTGAGCGAGCAGTACTTC
TRBJ1-1	NA	TRBV5-1	NA	CASSSREGGKAFF	TGCGCCAGCAGCTCCCGCGAAGGAGGGAAAGCTTTCTTT
TRBJ2-7	TRBD2	TRBV7-9	NA	CASRPGAGGTGEQYF	TGTGCCAGCAGGCCAGGAGCGGGAGGAACGGGAGAGCAGTACTTC